The rows below give T cell receptor beta chains drawn from one sample of a study of T cell repertoires in cytomegalovirus infection. MiXCR, applied by TCRdb to the reads, yields one record per CDR3 protein. The sample carries around 300,000 distinct CDR3 sequences, more than 8% recorded once. The sequenced material came from PBMCs. The receptors originated from a human donor in good health (CMV status not recorded). Some clones in this sample may be carry-over from other donors' samples. Each CDR3 is given with its conserved first and last residue. The D gene is left open where the match is weak. Only part of the rows carry a size: once, few, many, or a class if the clone is expanded.

D | size | J | V | CDR3 | DNA
NA | many | TRBJ2-7 | TRBV7-9 | CASSLAGYRDYEQYF | TGTGCCAGCAGCTTAGCTGGTTACAGGGACTACGAGCAGTACTTC
NA | many | TRBJ2-7 | TRBV7-2 | CASSLVEQYF | TGTGCCAGCAGCTTAGTCGAGCAGTACTTC
NA | many | TRBJ1-1 | TRBV9 | CASSPRGRTDTEAFF | TGTGCCAGCAGCCCCCGGGGCAGAACGGACACTGAAGCTTTCTTT
TRBD1 | many | TRBJ2-7 | TRBV5-4 | CASSLALGQGNSYEQYF | TGTGCCAGCAGCTTGGCCCTTGGACAGGGAAACTCCTACGAGCAGTACTTC
NA | NA | TRBJ1-2 | TRBV28 | CASSLSLGGYTF | TGTGCCAGCAGTTTAAGCCTCGGTGGCTACACCTTC
NA | few | TRBJ2-1 | TRBV20-1 | CSANPGVNEQFF | TGCAGTGCTAACCCCGGGGTCAATGAGCAGTTCTTC
NA | many | TRBJ2-2 | TRBV11-3 | CASSRDNTNTGELFF | TGTGCCAGCAGCCGTGATAATACGAACACCGGGGAGCTGTTTTTT
NA | few | TRBJ2-4 | TRBV12-3/TRBV12-4 | CASRGLAKNIQYF | TGTGCCAGCAGGGGGTTGGCCAAAAACATTCAGTACTTC
TRBD1 | many | TRBJ2-7 | TRBV19 | CASSTQGASYEQYF | TGTGCCAGTAGTACCCAGGGGGCTTCCTACGAGCAGTACTTC
NA | many | TRBJ1-6 | TRBV7-9 | CASSLNNLSKINSPLHF | TGTGCCAGCAGCTTAAATAACCTCAGTAAAATTAATTCACCCCTCCACTTT
NA | NA | TRBJ2-7 | TRBV19 | CASSLGALPSYEQYF | TGTGCCAGTAGTCTCGGGGCCCTCCCTTCCTACGAGCAGTACTTC
NA | few | TRBJ1-3 | TRBV6-5 | CASSRNQGTTGNTIYF | TGTGCCAGCAGTCGCAACCAGGGGACAACTGGAAACACCATATATTTT
NA | NA | TRBJ1-1 | TRBV13 | CASSLEGPTEAFF | TGTGCCAGCAGCTTAGAAGGGCCGACTGAAGCTTTCTTT
TRBD1 | many | TRBJ1-5 | TRBV7-2 | CASSLGTGRLSENNQPQHF | TGTGCCAGCAGCCTAGGGACAGGGAGACTTTCTGAGAACAATCAGCCCCAGCATTTT
TRBD1 | few | TRBJ2-4 | TRBV6-2/TRBV6-3 | CASTDRGGSIGVIQYF | TGTGCCAGCACGGACAGGGGGGGAAGCATTGGAGTCATTCAGTACTTC
NA | few | TRBJ1-1 | TRBV20-1 | CSARRGVSEAFF | TGCAGTGCTAGAAGGGGTGTCTCTGAAGCTTTCTTT
NA | few | TRBJ1-1 | TRBV30 | CAWVGTTEAFF | TGTGCCTGGGTCGGAACCACTGAAGCTTTCTTT
NA | many | TRBJ2-5 | TRBV7-2 | CASNRAAYQETQYF | TGTGCCAGCAACAGGGCTGCTTACCAAGAGACCCAGTACTTC
NA | NA | TRBJ1-5 | TRBV28 | CASSLVREINQPQHF | TGTGCCAGCAGTTTAGTCAGGGAGATAAATCAGCCCCAGCATTTT
TRBD1 | NA | TRBJ2-7 | TRBV2 | CASIAGTGDYEQYF | TGTGCCAGCATCGCCGGGACAGGGGACTACGAGCAGTACTTC
NA | few | TRBJ1-1 | TRBV20-1 | CSARSVGASTEAFF | TGCAGTGCCCGGAGTGTGGGGGCTAGCACTGAAGCTTTCTTT
NA | NA | TRBJ1-1 | TRBV7-9 | CASSLEVTEAFF | TGTGCCAGCAGCTTAGAAGTCACTGAAGCTTTCTTT
NA | NA | TRBJ2-7 | TRBV19 | CASSMLPWLAEQYF | TGTGCCAGTAGTATGCTCCCTTGGCTAGCGGAGCAGTACTTC
NA | few | TRBJ2-5 | TRBV7-8 | CASSLTWGRRETQYF | TGTGCCAGCAGCTTAACGTGGGGTCGGAGAGAGACCCAGTACTTC
NA | NA | TRBJ1-5 | TRBV30 | CAWSVGTRNQPQHF | TGTGCCTGGAGTGTAGGGACACGAAATCAGCCCCAGCATTTT
NA | NA | TRBJ2-7 | TRBV5-1 | CASKGQTYEQYF | TGCGCCAGCAAAGGACAAACCTACGAGCAGTACTTC
TRBD2 | many | TRBJ2-7 | TRBV7-9 | CASSPYSGGNYEQYF | TGTGCCAGCAGCCCGTATAGCGGGGGAAACTACGAGCAGTACTTC
TRBD2 | few | TRBJ2-3 | TRBV20-1 | CSARALGLAHTDTQYF | TGCAGTGCTAGAGCCCTGGGACTAGCCCACACAGATACGCAGTATTTT
NA | few | TRBJ2-7 | TRBV6-2/TRBV6-3 | CASSFPDTLAYEQYF | TGTGCCAGCAGTTTCCCGGACACTCTCGCCTACGAGCAGTACTTC
TRBD2 | many | TRBJ2-1 | TRBV7-3 | CASSFTSGRANEQFF | TGTGCCAGCAGCTTCACTAGCGGGAGGGCGAATGAGCAGTTCTTC
NA | many | TRBJ2-7 | TRBV4-2 | CASSQDSPTSYEQYF | TGTGCCAGCAGCCAAGACAGCCCAACCTCCTACGAGCAGTACTTC
NA | NA | TRBJ2-7 | TRBV3-1 | CASSPQGRRVFYEQYF | TGTGCCAGCAGCCCCCAAGGCAGGCGGGTCTTCTACGAGCAGTACTTC
NA | few | TRBJ2-3 | TRBV4-1 | CASSHPDYTDTQYF | TGCGCCAGCAGCCACCCGGACTACACAGATACGCAGTATTTT
TRBD2 | many | TRBJ2-2 | TRBV6-1 | CASSRGTSQGVNTGELFF | TGTGCCAGCAGCCGCGGGACTAGTCAAGGGGTGAACACCGGGGAGCTGTTTTTT
TRBD2 | few | TRBJ2-7 | TRBV19 | CASSPLGWTSGRGEQYF | TGTGCCAGTAGTCCGTTAGGGTGGACTAGCGGGAGGGGCGAGCAGTACTTC
NA | many | TRBJ2-2 | TRBV27 | CASSLRQITNTGELFF | TGTGCCAGCAGCCTAAGACAGATTACGAACACCGGGGAGCTGTTTTTT
TRBD1 | NA | TRBJ1-5 | TRBV20-1 | CSVTGGNQPQHF | TGCAGTGTCACAGGGGGGAATCAGCCCCAGCATTTT
NA | NA | TRBJ2-5 | TRBV7-2 | CASARGRAEETQYF | TGTGCCAGCGCGAGGGGCAGGGCGGAGGAGACCCAGTACTTC
TRBD2 | many | TRBJ2-5 | TRBV7-2 | CASSLGSRLAGGQETQYF | TGTGCCAGCAGCTTAGGGTCTCGACTAGCGGGGGGGCAAGAGACCCAGTACTTC
NA | many | TRBJ2-7 | TRBV7-2 | CASSGPSSYEQYF | TGTGCCAGCAGCGGGCCGAGCTCCTACGAGCAGTACTTC
NA | many | TRBJ1-1 | TRBV5-1 | CASSLSGLETFF | TGCGCCAGCAGCTTGAGCGGGCTGGAGACTTTCTTT
TRBD2 | NA | TRBJ2-1 | TRBV28 | CASTPSGYNEQFF | TGTGCCAGCACGCCTAGCGGATACAATGAGCAGTTCTTC
NA | NA | TRBJ2-1 | TRBV6-5 | CASSYLDEQFF | TGTGCCAGCAGTTACTTGGATGAGCAGTTCTTC
TRBD2 | NA | TRBJ2-4 | TRBV7-9 | CASSLTASGGAGGSKNIQYF | TGTGCCAGCAGCTTAACTGCTAGCGGGGGGGCCGGTGGATCCAAAAACATTCAGTACTTC